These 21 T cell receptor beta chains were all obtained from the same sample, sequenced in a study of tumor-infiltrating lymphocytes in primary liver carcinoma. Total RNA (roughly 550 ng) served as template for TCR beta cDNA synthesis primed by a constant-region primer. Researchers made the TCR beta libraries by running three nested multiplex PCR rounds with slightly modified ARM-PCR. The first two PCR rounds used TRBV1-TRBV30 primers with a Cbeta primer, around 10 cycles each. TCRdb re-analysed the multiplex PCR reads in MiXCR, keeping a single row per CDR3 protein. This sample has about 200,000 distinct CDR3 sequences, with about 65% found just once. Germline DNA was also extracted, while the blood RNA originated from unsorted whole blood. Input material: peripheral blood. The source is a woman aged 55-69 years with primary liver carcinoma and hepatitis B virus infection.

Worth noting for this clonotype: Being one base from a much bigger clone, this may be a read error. The CDR3 loop is CASSLSGSTNEQFF. The DNA for the CDR3 is TGTGCCAGCAGCTTAAGCGGGAGTACGAATGAGCAGTTCTTC. The rearrangement joins TRBV7-9 to TRBJ2-1; 8 bases agree with TRBD2. Trimming cost V 2 bases and J 7 bases; bases outside gene matches: 4. Looked up from germline, CDR1 is SEHNR and CDR2 is FQNEAQ (reference sequence). The CDR3 is 14 residues long.

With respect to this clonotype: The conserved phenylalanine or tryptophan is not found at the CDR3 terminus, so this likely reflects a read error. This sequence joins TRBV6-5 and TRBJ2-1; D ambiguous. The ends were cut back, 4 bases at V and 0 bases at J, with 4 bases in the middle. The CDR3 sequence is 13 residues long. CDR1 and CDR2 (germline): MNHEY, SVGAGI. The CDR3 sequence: CASSWTSYNEQFS. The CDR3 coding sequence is TGTGCCAGCAGTTGGACCTCCTACAATGAGCAGTTCTCC.

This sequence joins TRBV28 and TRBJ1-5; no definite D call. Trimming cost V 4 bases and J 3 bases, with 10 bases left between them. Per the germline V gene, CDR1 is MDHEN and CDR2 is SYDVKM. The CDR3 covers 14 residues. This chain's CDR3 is CASSSNRYNQPQHF. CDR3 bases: TGTGCCAGCAGTTCTAACAGATACAATCAGCCCCAGCATTTT.

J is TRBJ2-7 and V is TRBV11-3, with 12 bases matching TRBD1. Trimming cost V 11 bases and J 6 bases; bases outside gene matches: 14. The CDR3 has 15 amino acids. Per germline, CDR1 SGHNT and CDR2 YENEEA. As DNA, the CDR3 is TGTGCCTACAGCTTAGGGACAGGGGGCTCACTCGAGCAGTACTTC. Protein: CAYSLGTGGSLEQYF.

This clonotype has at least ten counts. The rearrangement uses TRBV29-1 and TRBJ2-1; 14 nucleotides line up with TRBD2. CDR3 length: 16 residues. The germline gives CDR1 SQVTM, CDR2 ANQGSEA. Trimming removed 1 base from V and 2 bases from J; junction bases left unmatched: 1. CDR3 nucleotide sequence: TGCAGCGTTGAAGGGACTAGCGGGAGGCCCTACAATGAGCAGTTCTTC. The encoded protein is CSVEGTSGRPYNEQFF.

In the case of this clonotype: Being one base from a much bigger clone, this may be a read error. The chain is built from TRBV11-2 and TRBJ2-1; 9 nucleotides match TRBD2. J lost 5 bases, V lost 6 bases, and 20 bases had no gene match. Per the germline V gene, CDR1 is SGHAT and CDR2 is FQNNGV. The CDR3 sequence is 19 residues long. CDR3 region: CASSELQGVSGRSHNEQFF. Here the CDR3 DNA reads TGTGCCAGCAGTGAACTCCAGGGGGTTAGCGGGAGAAGTCACAATGAGCAGTTCTTC.

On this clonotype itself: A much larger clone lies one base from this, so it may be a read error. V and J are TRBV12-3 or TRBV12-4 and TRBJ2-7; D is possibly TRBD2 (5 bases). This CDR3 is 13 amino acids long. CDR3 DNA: TGTGCCATCAGTTTCGGGATTACCTACGAGCAGTACTTC. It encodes CAISFGITYEQYF.

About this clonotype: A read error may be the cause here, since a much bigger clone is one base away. The CDR3 DNA is TGTGCCAGCAGTTACTCGGGGCTAGACGGGGAGCTGGTTTTT. It translates to CASSYSGLDGELVF. This rearrangement joins TRBV6-5 to TRBJ2-2; the D call may be TRBD1 or TRBD2 (5 bases each). Germline V lookup: CDR1 MNHEY, CDR2 SVGAGI. The CDR3 extends over 14 amino acids.

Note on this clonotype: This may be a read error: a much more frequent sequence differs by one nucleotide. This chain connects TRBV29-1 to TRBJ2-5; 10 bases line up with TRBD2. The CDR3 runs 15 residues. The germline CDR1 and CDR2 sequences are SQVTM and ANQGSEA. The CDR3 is CGVVGSGRAQETQYF. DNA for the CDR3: TGCGGCGTTGTGGGAAGCGGGAGGGCGCAAGAGACCCAGTACTTC.

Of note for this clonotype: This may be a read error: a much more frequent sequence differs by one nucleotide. This chain's CDR3 is CAGSLEVADEQFF. CDR3 in DNA: TGTGCCGGCAGCTTGGAGGTAGCAGATGAGCAGTTCTTC. The chain carries TRBV5-4 and TRBJ2-1; a possible D gene is TRBD2 (5 bases). Germline V gene data show CDR1 as SGHNT and CDR2 as YYREEE (reference sequence). The CDR3 is 13 amino acids.

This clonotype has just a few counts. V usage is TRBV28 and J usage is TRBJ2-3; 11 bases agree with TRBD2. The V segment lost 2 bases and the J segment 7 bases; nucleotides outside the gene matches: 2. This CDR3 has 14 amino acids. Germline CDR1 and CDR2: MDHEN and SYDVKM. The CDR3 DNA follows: TGTGCCAGCAGTTTACTAGCGGGAGGCCATACGCAGTATTTT. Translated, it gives CASSLLAGGHTQYF.

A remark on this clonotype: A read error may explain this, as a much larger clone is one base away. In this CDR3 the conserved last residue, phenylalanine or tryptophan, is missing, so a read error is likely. CDR3 in amino acids: CASSPLVRGVDYGYTS. The DNA of the CDR3 is TGTGCCAGCAGCCCACTGGTGCGGGGCGTGGACTATGGCTACACCTCC. The genes are TRBV7-8 and TRBJ1-2, with a weak D call TRBD1 (5 bases). The V and J ends lost 5 bases and 3 bases respectively, with 19 bases between them. The CDR3 runs to 16 residues. Germline CDR1 and CDR2: SGHVS and FQNEAQ.

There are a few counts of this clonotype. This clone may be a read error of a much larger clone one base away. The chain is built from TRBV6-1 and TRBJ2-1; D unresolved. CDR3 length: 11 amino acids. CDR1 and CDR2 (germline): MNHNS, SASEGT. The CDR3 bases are TGTACCAGCAGTGAAGGCTTTGAGCAGTTCTTC. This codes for CTSSEGFEQFF.

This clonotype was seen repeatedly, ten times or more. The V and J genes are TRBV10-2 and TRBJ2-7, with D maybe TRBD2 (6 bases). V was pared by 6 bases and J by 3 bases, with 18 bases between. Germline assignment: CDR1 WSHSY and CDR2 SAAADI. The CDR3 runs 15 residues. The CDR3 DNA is TGCGCCAGCAGACAGGAACTTAGCGGCCACTACGAGCAGTACTTC. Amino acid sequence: CASRQELSGHYEQYF.

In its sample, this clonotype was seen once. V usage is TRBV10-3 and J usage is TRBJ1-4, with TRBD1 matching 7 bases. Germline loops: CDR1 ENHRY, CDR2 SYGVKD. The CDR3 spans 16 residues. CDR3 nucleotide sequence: TGTGTTATCAGTGAGCTTCCGGGACAGACTAATGAAAAACTGTTTTTT. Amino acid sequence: CVISELPGQTNEKLFF.

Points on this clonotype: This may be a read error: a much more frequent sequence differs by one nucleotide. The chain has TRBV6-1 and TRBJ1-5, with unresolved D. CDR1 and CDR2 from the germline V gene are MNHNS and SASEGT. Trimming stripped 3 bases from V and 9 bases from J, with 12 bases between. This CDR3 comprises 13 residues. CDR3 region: CASSDIEVRPQHF. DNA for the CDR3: TGTGCCAGCAGTGATATCGAGGTGCGGCCCCAGCATTTT.

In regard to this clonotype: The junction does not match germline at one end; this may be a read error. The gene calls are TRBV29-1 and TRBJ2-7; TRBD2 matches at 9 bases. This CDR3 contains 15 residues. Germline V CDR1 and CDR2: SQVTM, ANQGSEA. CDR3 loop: CSVEGSGTSFYEQYF. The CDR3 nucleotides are TGCAGCGTTGAAGGTTCAGGGACTAGCTTCTACGAGCAGTACTTT.

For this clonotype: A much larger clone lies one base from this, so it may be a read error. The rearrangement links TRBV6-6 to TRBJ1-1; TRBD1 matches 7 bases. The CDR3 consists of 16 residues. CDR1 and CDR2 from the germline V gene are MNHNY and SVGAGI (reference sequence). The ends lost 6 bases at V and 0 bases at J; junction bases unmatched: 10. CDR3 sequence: CASRTGRGRLNTEAFF. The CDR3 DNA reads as TGTGCCAGCAGGACAGGGAGGGGGCGGTTGAACACTGAAGCTTTCTTT.

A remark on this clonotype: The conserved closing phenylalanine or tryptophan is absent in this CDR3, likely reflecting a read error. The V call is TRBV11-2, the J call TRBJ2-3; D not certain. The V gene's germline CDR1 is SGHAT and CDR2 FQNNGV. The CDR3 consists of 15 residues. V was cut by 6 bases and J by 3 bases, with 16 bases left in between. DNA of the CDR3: TGTGCCAGCAGACCTAGGCGGTCTTTGACAGATACGCAGTATTGT. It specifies CASRPRRSLTDTQYC.

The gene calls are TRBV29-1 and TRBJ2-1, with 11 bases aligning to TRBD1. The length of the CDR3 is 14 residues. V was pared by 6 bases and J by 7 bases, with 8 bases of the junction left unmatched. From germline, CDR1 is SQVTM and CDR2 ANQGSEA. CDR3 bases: TGCAGCGTGGAGGGCGGACAGGGGGCGAATGAGCAGTTCTTC. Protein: CSVEGGQGANEQFF.

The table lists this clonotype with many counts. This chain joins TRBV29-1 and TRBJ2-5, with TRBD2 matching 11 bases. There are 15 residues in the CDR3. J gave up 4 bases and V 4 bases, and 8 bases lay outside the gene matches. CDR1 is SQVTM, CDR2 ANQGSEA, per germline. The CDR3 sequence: CSVGALAGGRETQYF. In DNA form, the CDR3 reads TGCAGCGTTGGAGCTCTAGCGGGAGGTCGAGAGACCCAGTACTTC.